This T cell receptor beta chain was documented in a study of T cells after yellow fever vaccination. Study-wide results and caveats: Faster peaking, at day 5 versus 15, marked a secondary response that was weaker.

This clonotype has a count of ten or more. Antigen unknown. One junction end disagrees with the germline gene, perhaps due to a read error. This CDR3 region has 15 residues. Each CDR3 protein gets one entry after TCRdb re-called the 5' RACE reads with MiXCR. The sample contains hundreds of thousands of distinct CDR3 sequences, roughly 13% of which appear only once. This specimen consisted of PBMCs, obtained on the day of the yellow fever booster vaccination. This chain joins TRBV12-3 or TRBV12-4 and TRBJ2-7; 11 nucleotides align to TRBD2. The TCR sequence derives from a man younger than 40 who received the YFV17D yellow fever vaccine. CDR3 nucleotide sequence: TGTGCCAGCACCACCTTTAGCGGGAGGGACTACGAACAGTACTTC. It encodes CASTTFSGRDYEQYF.